The 10 T cell receptor beta chains below were found in one sample sequenced in a study of cytomegalovirus exposure and HLA in healthy donors. PCR used 60 Vbeta primers and 13 Jbeta primers. The data were produced by immunoSEQ multiplex PCR, yet TCRdb's version contains in-frame clones alone and is incomplete. The sample's table shows roughly 120,000 clones. The material sequenced was PBMCs. These receptors all stem from a man aged 25-45 years in good health and CMV-seronegative.

In nucleotides, the CDR3 is TGTGCCAGCAAGTGGACAGGGGGAAATACTCTTTACTACGAGCAGTACTTC. It is translated as CASKWTGGNTLYYEQYF. The rearrangement links TRBV2 to TRBJ2-7; 10 bases fit TRBD1. Per germline, CDR1 SNHLY and CDR2 FYNNEI. The CDR3 sequence is 17 residues long. With V trimmed by 7 bases and J by 3 bases, 15 bases remained unmatched.

The V and J genes are TRBV28 and TRBJ1-5, with a tentative D call TRBD1 (5 bases). CDR3 length: 15 residues. Germline CDR1 reads MDHEN; CDR2 reads SYDVKM. V was trimmed by 1 base and J by 3 bases, leaving 10 bases between them. The CDR3 DNA reads TGTGCCAGCAGTTTATACAGGCTACTCAATCAGCCCCAGCATTTT. This encodes CASSLYRLLNQPQHF. The entire variable domain, with the rest obtained from reference TRBV28 and TRBJ1-5, is as follows: DVKVTQSSRYLVKRTGEKVFLECVQDMDHENMFWYRQDPGLGLRLIYFSYDVKMKEKGDIPEGYSVSREKKERFSLILESASTNQTSMYLCASSLYRLLNQPQHFGDGTRLSIL.

The chain employs TRBV4-1 and TRBJ1-1, with 7 bases matching TRBD1. The CDR3 consists of 16 residues. Germline V gene data show CDR1 as MGHRA and CDR2 as YSYEKL. With 1 base clipped from V and 5 bases from J, the junction kept 10 bases outside the gene matches. CDR3 in amino acids: CASSQGLRGRWTEAFF. CDR3 nucleotide sequence: TGCGCCAGCAGCCAAGGGTTGAGGGGGCGATGGACTGAAGCTTTCTTT.

This sequence joins TRBV27 and TRBJ1-1; no definite D call. The germline V gene has CDR1 MNHEY and CDR2 SMNVEV (reference sequence). V lost 8 bases, J lost 8 bases, and 12 bases lay in between. The CDR3 extends over 11 amino acids. The CDR3 nucleotides read TGTGCCAGCCGGGGAGGGCTAGAAGCTTTCTTT. Translated, it gives CASRGGLEAFF.

The chain links TRBV15 to TRBJ2-3; 8 nucleotides line up with TRBD1. The trim removed 1 base at V and 7 bases at J, leaving 4 bases unmatched. This CDR3 is built from 14 residues. Looked up from germline, CDR1 is LNHNV and CDR2 is YYDKDF (reference sequence). CDR3 region: CATSRGGQDYTQYF. In DNA form, the CDR3 reads TGTGCCACCAGCAGAGGGGGACAGGACTATACGCAGTATTTT.

The J gene is TRBJ1-1, the V gene TRBV7-9; a possible D gene is TRBD1 (5 bases). There are 15 residues in the CDR3. Between the trimmed V and J ends, which lost 5 bases and 1 base, there was a span of 14 bases. CDR1 is SEHNR, CDR2 FQNEAQ, per germline (reference sequence). In nucleotides, the CDR3 is TGTGCCAGCAGCCCCTCCCCAGGGCCGAACACTGAAGCTTTCTTT. It encodes CASSPSPGPNTEAFF. Using reference TRBV7-9 and TRBJ1-1 for the parts outside the CDR3, the full variable domain is DTGVSQNPRHKITKRGQNVTFRCDPISEHNRLYWYRQTLGQGPEFLTYFQNEAQLEKSRLLSDRFSAERPKGSFSTLEIQRTEQGDSAMYLCASSPSPGPNTEAFFGQGTRLTVV.

V usage is TRBV6-6 and J usage is TRBJ2-3; D not certain. Trimming cost V 5 bases and J 4 bases, with 7 bases left between them. The germline V gene has CDR1 MNHNY and CDR2 SVGAGI (reference sequence). This CDR3 contains 12 residues. In DNA form, the CDR3 reads TGTGCCAGCAGTATGGCCCCAGATACGCAGTATTTT. This encodes CASSMAPDTQYF.

Remarks on this clone: The junction departs from the called germline gene at one end, perhaps through a read error. The chain has TRBV5-5 and TRBJ2-7; 12 nucleotides match TRBD1. Per the germline V gene, CDR1 is SGHKS and CDR2 is YYEKEE (reference sequence). The CDR3 length is 14 residues. The CDR3 loop is CASSGTGGSHEQYF. Written as DNA, the CDR3 is TGTGCCAGCAGTGGGACAGGGGGCTCCCACGAGCAGTACTTC.

J is TRBJ2-2 and V is TRBV7-2; weak D call: TRBD1 (5 bases). CDR1 is SGHTA and CDR2 is FQGNSA in the germline V gene. The length of the CDR3 is 13 residues. V was shortened by 7 bases and J by 1 base, with 7 bases between the two germline ends. The CDR3 sequence is CASITGNTGELFF. As DNA, the CDR3 is TGTGCCAGCATCACAGGGAACACCGGGGAGCTGTTTTTT.

The chain uses TRBV7-9 and TRBJ2-1, with D tentatively TRBD2 (6 bases). Germline CDR1 and CDR2: SEHNR and FQNEAQ (reference sequence). Trimming shortened V by 4 bases and J by 0 bases, and 16 bases separated the two germline ends. CDR3 length: 17 residues. The CDR3 coding sequence is TGTGCCAGCAGCTCCTCCGGGACTCTATTCTCCTACAATGAGCAGTTCTTC. Its protein product is CASSSSGTLFSYNEQFF.